This TCR beta chain was identified in a study of response to subunit inactivated influenza vaccine. Study-wide results and limits: A suggestion made by the authors is that each seasonal influenza vaccination recruits few new T cells.

Notes on this clonotype: Its antigen remains unknown.

A single record per CDR3 protein comes from TCRdb applying MiXCR to the RT-PCR reads. The sample yields around 760,000 distinct CDR3 sequences, about 14% seen once. Deletions cut 3 bases from V and 3 bases from J, with 12 bases between. The CDR3 consists of 14 residues. Germline CDR1 is ENHRY and CDR2 is SYGVKD. The chain joins TRBV10-3 to TRBJ2-7; D uncertain. The specimen comprised PBMCs from blood, sampled around 15 days before vaccination. This clonotype originated in a man in his fifties or sixties who received an inactivated influenza vaccine. CDR3 nucleotides: TGTGCCATCAGTGACGGTCCTAGAGGCTACGAGCAGTACTTC. It translates to CAISDGPRGYEQYF.